The 12 T cell receptor beta chains presented below share a single source sample, sequenced in a study of control samples from healthy donors and cancer patients. The data were produced by immunoSEQ multiplex PCR, yet TCRdb's version contains in-frame clones alone and is incomplete. The sample records roughly 120,000 clones, roughly 90% being singletons. The sequencing sample was made of PBMCs. The receptor source for this set is a woman aged 55 to 70 with lung cancer.

This clone showed up just once. The chain couples TRBV6-5 to TRBJ2-1; D is uncertain. The germline V gene has CDR1 MNHEY and CDR2 SVGAGI. The CDR3 has 14 residues. The V gene lost 5 bases and the J gene lost 1 base, with 9 bases spanning the gap. CDR3 in amino acids: CASSQTGSYNEQFF. The CDR3 coding sequence is TGTGCCAGCAGTCAGACTGGTTCCTACAATGAGCAGTTCTTC.

The chain combines TRBV7-2 with TRBJ1-5; D gene uncertain. The germline V gene encodes CDR1 SGHTA and CDR2 FQGNSA. The germline V and J ends were trimmed by 5 bases and 7 bases, with 18 bases remaining between them. CDR3 length equals 15 residues. CDR3 DNA sequence: TGTGCCAGCAGCCAGGCTCCGTTCGGAGGCCAGCCCCAGCATTTT. Protein sequence: CASSQAPFGGQPQHF.

This chain links TRBV5-1 with TRBJ2-5; 10 bases fit TRBD2. The CDR3 is 16 residues long. Losses at the gene ends were 5 bases for V and 5 bases for J; bases not matched to a gene: 12. Germline V gives CDR1 SGHRS, CDR2 YFSETQ. CDR3 sequence reads: CASRIRAGGPGETQYF. CDR3 sequence (DNA): TGCGCCAGCAGGATACGAGCGGGGGGGCCCGGTGAGACCCAGTACTTC.

V and J are TRBV5-4 and TRBJ2-1; possible D gene TRBD2, 6 bases. CDR3 length equals 15 residues. Trimming left V 4 bases short and J 4 bases short, with 15 bases between. Germline CDR1 and CDR2: SGHNT and YYREEE (reference sequence). CDR3 region: CASSRPSANYNEQFF. Written as DNA, the CDR3 is TGTGCCAGCAGCCGGCCTAGCGCCAATTACAATGAGCAGTTCTTC.

V is TRBV10-2 and J is TRBJ1-5; 8 nucleotides align to TRBD1. Germline CDR1 WSHSY, CDR2 SAAADI. The ends lost 3 bases at V and 9 bases at J; junction bases unmatched: 10. The CDR3 is made up of 15 amino acids. The CDR3 DNA sequence: TGCGCCAGCAGTGAAGGGACAGGCTTAAGGGGGCCCCAGCATTTT. Protein: CASSEGTGLRGPQHF.

A single count supports this clone. The chain employs TRBV6-5 and TRBJ2-7; 8 nucleotides match TRBD2. The J segment lost 3 bases and the V segment lost 8 bases, leaving 9 bases of the junction unmatched. Germline assignment: CDR1 MNHEY and CDR2 SVGAGI. This CDR3 spans 14 amino acids. CDR3 amino acids: CASYSGTFHYEQYF. CDR3 in DNA: TGTGCCAGCTATAGCGGGACTTTCCACTACGAGCAGTACTTC.

The CDR3 region is CASSKVLGQGKGLFF. For the CDR3, the DNA is TGTGCCAGCAGCAAAGTCTTGGGACAGGGAAAAGGGCTGTTTTTT. The V and J genes are TRBV21-1 and TRBJ1-4; the table assigns TRBD1, which was not confirmed against the DNA. TRBV21-1 is given as a pseudogene. The CDR3 contains 15 residues.

The chain has TRBV3-1 (or the pseudogene TRBV3-2) and TRBJ2-5; D possibly corresponds to TRBD1 (5 bases). The CDR3 is 13 residues long. V lost 1 base to trimming and J lost 5 bases, with 8 bases between them. From germline, CDR1 is LGHDT and CDR2 YNNKEL (reference sequence). CDR3 in amino acids: CASSQAGLETQYF. CDR3 coding DNA: TGTGCCAGCAGCCAAGCAGGGTTGGAGACCCAGTACTTC.

This clone was detected once. The V call is TRBV5-1, the J call TRBJ2-7, with TRBD1 matching over 8 bases. Trimming removed 3 bases from V and 4 bases from J; junction bases left unmatched: 6. The CDR3 is 14 amino acids. Per the germline V gene, CDR1 is SGHRS and CDR2 is YFSETQ. The CDR3: CASSSTGDKYEQYF. The CDR3 DNA reads as TGCGCCAGCAGCTCGACAGGGGATAAATACGAGCAGTACTTC.

The table lists this clone with a few counts. The chain combines TRBV5-1 with TRBJ2-5; TRBD2 might be the D (6 bases). Deletions cut 4 bases from V and 5 bases from J, with 15 bases between. Germline V CDR1 and CDR2: SGHRS, YFSETQ. This CDR3 region has 14 residues. The CDR3 loop reads CASSNVAGSETQYF. CDR3 nucleotide sequence: TGCGCCAGCAGCAATGTGGCCGGGAGTGAGACCCAGTACTTC.

A remark on this clone: One end of the junction is discordant with germline, which a read error may explain. The gene calls are TRBV7-2 and TRBJ1-4; D unclear. The CDR3 extends over 16 amino acids. Germline V gene data show CDR1 as SGHTA and CDR2 as FQGNSA. CDR3 sequence (DNA): TGTGCCAGCAGCTTAGTGGCGGACTTATCAAATGGAAAACTGTTTTTT. Translation: CASSLVADLSNGKLFF.

The rearrangement joins TRBV18 to TRBJ1-1; possibly TRBD1 for D (6 bases). The CDR3 contains 15 residues. V lost 3 bases and J 1 base, leaving 12 bases between the germline ends. Germline V gene sequence: CDR1 KGHSH, CDR2 LQKENI. In nucleotides, the CDR3 is TGTGCCAGCTCACCTCGGACAGCGACGAACACTGAAGCTTTCTTT. Encoded protein: CASSPRTATNTEAFF.